This T cell receptor beta chain emerged from a study of cytomegalovirus exposure and HLA in healthy donors. A multiplex PCR was run with 60 Vbeta primers and 13 Jbeta primers. Here immunoSEQ multiplex PCR was the method, and the copy in TCRdb shows in-frame clones only, minus some. Altogether about 210,000 clones are present, around 84% being singletons, with the ten largest covering about 3.5%. Germline V gene lookup returns CDR1 SGHRS and CDR2 YFSETQ. This CDR3 is built from 16 residues. The V and J ends lost 2 bases and 1 base, in that order; junction bases with no gene match: 2. The sequence came from a man aged 40-55 years in good health and CMV-seropositive. The chain employs TRBV5-1 and TRBJ2-1; 11 nucleotides line up with TRBD2. The sequencing input was PBMCs. The CDR3 protein is CASSFSGGGSYNEQFF. For the CDR3, the DNA is TGCGCCAGCAGCTTTAGCGGGGGGGGTTCCTACAATGAGCAGTTCTTC. Drawing the rest from reference TRBV5-1 and TRBJ2-1, the complete variable domain is KAGVTQTPRYLIKTRGQQVTLSCSPISGHRSVSWYQQTPGQGLQFLFEYFSETQRNKGNFPGRFSGRQFSNSRSEMNVSTLELGDSALYLCASSFSGGGSYNEQFFGPGTRLTVL.